The T cell receptor (beta chain) under discussion was sequenced for a study of cytomegalovirus exposure and HLA in healthy donors. This PCR relied on a set of 60 Vbeta primers and 13 Jbeta primers. Profiling relied on immunoSEQ multiplex PCR, and the TCRdb table lists in-frame clones only, not all of them. The sample has 160,000 or so clones; around four fifths are singletons. The V end lost 1 base, the J end lost 0 bases, and 11 bases lay between the germline ends. Germline CDR1 is SGHTA and CDR2 is FQGNSA. The CDR3 is made up of 16 amino acids. Sequenced sample: PBMCs. The chain couples TRBV7-2 to TRBJ2-3; tentatively, D is TRBD2 (6 bases). The source is a male donor in good health and CMV-seronegative. CDR3 residues: CASSLVTSRSTDTQYF. The CDR3 DNA reads as TGTGCCAGCAGCTTAGTAACTAGCCGAAGCACAGATACGCAGTATTTT.